These 5 T cell receptor beta chains originate from one sample sequenced in a study of shared clonotypes between healthy human individuals. Profiling relied on immunoSEQ multiplex PCR, and the TCRdb table lists in-frame clones only, not all of them. This table has about 340,000 clones, more than 60% appearing once. What was sequenced was memory CD4+ T cells sorted from blood. Subset meaning: CD45RA-negative fraction. All receptors come from a man aged 25-45 years in good health.

This chain connects TRBV10-3 to TRBJ2-7, with unresolved D. The CDR3 consists of 13 residues. From germline, CDR1 is ENHRY and CDR2 SYGVKD. Trimming shortened V by 2 bases and J by 3 bases, and 8 bases separated the two germline ends. The CDR3 is CAISENRFYEQYF. DNA of the CDR3: TGTGCCATCAGTGAGAACAGATTCTACGAGCAGTACTTC.

A few counts support this clone. The rearrangement links TRBV28 to TRBJ2-2, with D hard to call. The CDR3 totals 14 residues. V gave up 2 bases and J gave up 5 bases, with 9 bases separating them. Looked up from germline, CDR1 is MDHEN and CDR2 is SYDVKM. The CDR3 reads CASSLIGKTGELFF. The CDR3 DNA reads as TGTGCCAGCAGTTTAATCGGTAAGACCGGGGAGCTGTTTTTT.

J is TRBJ2-7 and V is TRBV5-1; 12 bases fit TRBD2. The CDR3 is made up of 15 amino acids. V dropped 4 bases and J dropped 2; count of bases not matched to a gene: 4. Germline V gene sequence: CDR1 SGHRS, CDR2 YFSETQ. This chain's CDR3 is CASSPGLAGTYEQYF. CDR3 DNA: TGCGCCAGCAGCCCCGGACTAGCGGGAACCTACGAGCAGTACTTC.

This clone was observed a handful of times. The chain combines TRBV9 with TRBJ1-3; 8 bases are a match to TRBD1. Looked up from germline, CDR1 is SGDLS and CDR2 is YYNGEE. The CDR3 is 13 amino acids. The V and J ends lost 4 bases and 6 bases, in that order; junction bases with no gene match: 3. Here the CDR3 reads CASSSQGANTIYF. CDR3 coding DNA: TGTGCCAGCAGCTCCCAGGGGGCAAACACCATATATTTT.

This clone was observed at least ten times. CDR3 nucleotide sequence: TGTGCCAGCAAAGGGGACAGCGGCAATCAGCCCCAGCATTTT. This gives the protein CASKGDSGNQPQHF. V is TRBV28 and J is TRBJ1-5, with 7 bases aligning to TRBD1. CDR1 and CDR2 from the germline V gene are MDHEN and SYDVKM. The ends lost 7 bases at V and 2 bases at J; junction bases unmatched: 5. The CDR3 has 14 residues.